Below, 27 T cell receptor beta chains from the same sample are listed, as sequenced in a study of blood T cell repertoires in COVID-19 (dated by TCRdb to about 2020). Library creation used the immunoSEQ multiplex PCR assay. TCRdb's version of the immuneACCESS table is confined to in-frame rearrangements and falls short of the full clone set. An unresolved V gene accounts for under half of the shortfall where checked; the remainder is of unknown origin. In this sample the table shows around 250,000 clones, approximately 90% of which occur a single time. Jointly, the top ten make up less than 3% of the sample. The material sequenced was peripheral blood. These receptors were obtained from a woman in her twenties or thirties with active or convalescent COVID-19.

This chain links TRBV7-2 with TRBJ1-2, with TRBD1 as a possible D gene (6 bases). The V and J ends lost 0 bases and 3 bases respectively, with 14 bases between them. The length of the CDR3 is 16 residues. Germline V gives CDR1 SGHTA, CDR2 FQGNSA. CDR3 amino acids: CASSLAIDRRDYGYTF. CDR3 coding DNA: TGTGCCAGCAGCTTAGCCATAGACAGGCGAGACTATGGCTACACCTTC.

The chain joins TRBV27 to TRBJ1-3, with TRBD1 identical over 9 bases. J gave up 0 bases and V 8 bases, and 11 bases lay outside the gene matches. Germline values: CDR1 MNHEY, CDR2 SMNVEV (reference sequence). This CDR3 has 17 amino acids. CDR3 amino acids: CASWTGDPRLSGNTIYF. The CDR3, as DNA: TGTGCCAGCTGGACAGGGGATCCCCGCCTCTCTGGAAACACCATATATTTT.

The V call is TRBV6-2 or TRBV6-3, the J call TRBJ2-5; TRBD1 matches at 7 bases. The germline gives CDR1 MNHEY, CDR2 SVGEGT. Trimming at V came to 6 bases and at J to 2 bases, leaving 3 bases not matched to a gene. This CDR3 comprises 13 residues. CDR3 nucleotides: TGTGCCAGCAGCAGGGACAGACAAGAGACCCAGTACTTC. Protein sequence: CASSRDRQETQYF.

The chain uses TRBV7-6 and TRBJ1-2; 12 bases are a match to TRBD1. V was clipped by 5 bases and J by 4 bases; unmatched bases: 5. Germline CDR1 reads SGHVS; CDR2 reads FNYEAQ. This CDR3 has 15 residues. The chain's CDR3 is CASSLGTGGRYGYTF. The DNA of the CDR3 is TGTGCCAGCAGCCTCGGGACAGGGGGCCGCTATGGCTACACCTTC.

The chain is built from TRBV27 and TRBJ1-4; tentative D call: TRBD1 (6 bases). V was shortened by 6 bases and J by 7 bases, with 18 bases between the two germline ends. Looked up from germline, CDR1 is MNHEY and CDR2 is SMNVEV (reference sequence). The CDR3 loop spans 15 amino acids. The CDR3, as DNA: TGTGCCAGCAGGACAGGCCCTTCTATAGGTGAAAAACTGTTTTTT. It is translated as CASRTGPSIGEKLFF.

This clone was recorded once. This sequence joins TRBV7-6 and TRBJ1-1, with D possibly matching TRBD1 (6 bases). In germline, CDR1 is SGHVS, CDR2 FNYEAQ. CDR3 size: 14 residues. Trimming removed 5 bases from V and 1 base from J, with 11 bases in between. CDR3 sequence: CASSTGMENTEAFF. The CDR3 DNA follows: TGTGCCAGCAGCACAGGGATGGAGAACACTGAAGCTTTCTTT.

V is TRBV5-1 and J is TRBJ2-1; the D gene is possibly TRBD2 (6 bases). Trimming removed 0 bases at V and 4 bases at J, with 11 bases between. In germline, CDR1 is SGHRS, CDR2 YFSETQ. The CDR3 extends over 15 amino acids. The CDR3 is CASSLVSGDYNEQFF. DNA of the CDR3: TGCGCCAGCAGCTTGGTTAGCGGCGATTACAATGAGCAGTTCTTC.

The chain joins TRBV18 to TRBJ1-4, with D possibly being TRBD1 (5 bases). In germline, CDR1 is KGHSH, CDR2 LQKENI. Trimming took off 3 bases at V and 7 bases at J, with 18 bases between the two ends. This CDR3 is built from 16 residues. The CDR3 region is CASSPAGGRRGEKLFF. In DNA, the CDR3 is TGTGCCAGCTCACCCGCCGGGGGGAGAAGGGGTGAAAAACTGTTTTTT.

The chain recombines TRBV18 with TRBJ1-2, with D possibly TRBD1 on 6 matching bases. Trimming took 0 bases from V and 8 from J, leaving 16 bases between them. Germline lookup yields CDR1 KGHSH and CDR2 LQKENI. The CDR3 is 15 amino acids. CDR3 protein: CASSPPESGALGYTF. The CDR3 DNA follows: TGTGCCAGCTCACCACCGGAATCAGGGGCGTTAGGCTACACCTTC.

V is TRBV5-1 and J is TRBJ1-2; 9 bases agree with TRBD1. Unmatched junction bases numbered 7, after V lost 2 bases and J lost 8 bases. Germline V gene lookup returns CDR1 SGHRS and CDR2 YFSETQ. The CDR3 is 14 amino acids. For the CDR3, the DNA is TGCGCCAGCAGCTTCGTGGGACAGGGAAGCGGCTACACCTTC. Translation gives CASSFVGQGSGYTF.

The genes are TRBV7-2 and TRBJ2-3; the D gene is possibly TRBD2 (5 bases). The CDR3 has 13 amino acids. Germline CDR1 SGHTA, CDR2 FQGNSA. V lost 5 bases to trimming and J lost 5 bases, with 11 bases between them. CDR3 bases: TGTGCCAGCAGCACTAGAGGAGAAGATACGCAGTATTTT. Residues: CASSTRGEDTQYF.

This sequence joins TRBV18 and TRBJ2-7; 7 bases align to TRBD1. The V gene end was trimmed by 5 bases and the J gene end by 3 bases; junction bases not matched to a gene: 4. The CDR3 contains 13 residues. Germline loops: CDR1 KGHSH, CDR2 LQKENI. For the CDR3, the DNA is TGTGCCAGCTCAGAAGGGGGCGGCTACGAGCAGTACTTC. This codes for CASSEGGGYEQYF. The whole variable domain, filled in from reference TRBV18 and TRBJ2-7, reads NAGVMQNPRHLVRRRGQEARLRCSPMKGHSHVYWYRQLPEEGLKFMVYLQKENIIDESGMPKERFSAEFPKEGPSILRIQQVVRGDSAAYFCASSEGGGYEQYFGPGTRLTVT.

CDR3 DNA: TGCGCCAGCAGCCAGACTTACAGGGGCTCCTACGAGCAGTACTTC. Translated: CASSQTYRGSYEQYF. This chain uses TRBV4-3 with TRBJ2-7, with 7 nucleotides matching TRBD1. The CDR3 loop spans 15 amino acids. CDR1 LGHNA and CDR2 YSLEER come from the germline V gene. The ends lost 3 bases at V and 0 bases at J; junction bases unmatched: 5.

This CDR3 reads CASSWDSYGYTF. CDR3 nucleotide sequence: TGTGCCAGCAGTTGGGACAGCTATGGCTACACCTTC. The chain combines TRBV6-2 or TRBV6-3 with TRBJ1-2, with 7 bases fitting TRBD1. The CDR3 has 12 amino acids. Per the germline V gene, CDR1 is MNHEY and CDR2 is SVGEGT. V was pared by 4 bases and J by 4 bases, with 0 bases of the junction left unmatched.

This clone came up a few times. The chain recombines TRBV7-8 with TRBJ2-7; 9 bases map to TRBD2. V trimming: 6 bases; J trimming: 9 bases; junction bases outside the gene matches: 6. This CDR3 is built from 12 residues. Germline-derived CDR1 and CDR2 are SGHVS and FQNEAQ. The CDR3 loop reads CASSSSGVGQYF. In nucleotides, the CDR3 is TGTGCCAGCAGTTCTAGCGGGGTTGGGCAGTACTTC.

The chain recombines TRBV4-2 with TRBJ1-2; no clear D. Looked up from germline, CDR1 is LGHNA and CDR2 is YNFKEQ. The CDR3 runs to 18 residues. V dropped 1 base and J dropped 5 bases, with 23 bases sitting between them. The CDR3 spells CASSQGTAGQSVLYGYTF. DNA for the CDR3: TGTGCCAGCAGCCAAGGAACGGCGGGCCAATCGGTTTTATATGGCTACACCTTC.

The V gene is TRBV2, the J gene TRBJ2-2, with a possible D match to TRBD1 (6 bases). Germline assignment: CDR1 SNHLY and CDR2 FYNNEI. This CDR3 contains 16 residues. Trimming removed 3 bases at V and 1 base at J, with 12 bases between. This CDR3 reads CASSDVRTENTGELFF. In DNA form, the CDR3 reads TGTGCCAGCAGTGATGTCAGGACAGAGAACACCGGGGAGCTGTTTTTT.

The chain uses TRBV5-1 and TRBJ2-1, with 7 nucleotides matching TRBD2. The CDR3 length is 14 residues. Losses at the gene ends were 2 bases for V and 8 bases for J; bases not matched to a gene: 7. CDR1 and CDR2 (germline): SGHRS, YFSETQ. In DNA, the CDR3 is TGCGCCAGCAGCTTCGTGACTAGCTCCGATGAGCAGTTCTTC. Its protein is CASSFVTSSDEQFF.

This clone was found a few times. This chain links TRBV9 with TRBJ2-1; 9 bases fit TRBD1. Germline trimming cut 5 bases from V and 11 bases from J; bases unmatched to any gene: 14. This CDR3 is 15 amino acids long. Germline V gene sequence: CDR1 SGDLS, CDR2 YYNGEE. CDR3 in DNA: TGTGCCAGCAGGGGGCCGGGACAGGGTATCGAACAGCAGTTCTTC. It is translated as CASRGPGQGIEQQFF.

The chain couples TRBV6-2 or TRBV6-3 to TRBJ2-3, with D perhaps matching TRBD2 (5 bases). The germline V gene has CDR1 MNHEY and CDR2 SVGEGT. This CDR3 spans 14 amino acids. The V and J ends lost 4 bases and 6 bases respectively, with 14 bases between them. The CDR3 nucleotides are TGTGCCAGCAGTTTAAGCGGCACCGGGGATACGCAGTATTTT. Translated, it gives CASSLSGTGDTQYF.

J is TRBJ2-5 and V is TRBV3-1 (or the pseudogene TRBV3-2), with D possibly being TRBD2 (5 bases). The CDR3 spans 16 residues. Trimming cost V 2 bases and J 5 bases, with 18 bases left between them. Germline loops: CDR1 LGHDT, CDR2 YNNKEL (reference sequence). This CDR3 is CASSQPTSGRVETQYF. The CDR3 coding sequence is TGTGCCAGCAGCCAACCCACTAGTGGGCGGGTGGAGACCCAGTACTTC.

The V and J genes are TRBV6-5 and TRBJ1-3; TRBD1 is a possible D gene (5 bases). CDR1 is MNHEY and CDR2 is SVGAGI in the germline V gene. The CDR3 runs to 12 residues. V shed 7 bases and J shed 4 bases, with 8 bases lying between them. The CDR3 sequence is CASKGAGNTIYF. CDR3 nucleotides: TGTGCCAGCAAAGGGGCCGGAAACACCATATATTTT.

This chain links TRBV13 with TRBJ2-1; a possible D gene is TRBD1 (7 bases). Germline-derived CDR1 and CDR2 are PRHDT and FYEKMQ (reference sequence). Deletions cut 0 bases from V and 7 bases from J, with 16 bases between. This CDR3 is 16 amino acids long. The CDR3 DNA follows: TGTGCCAGCAGCTTAGGGCGACTAGGGGGCGGGAATGAGCAGTTCTTC. Amino acid sequence: CASSLGRLGGGNEQFF.

The chain links TRBV6-2 or TRBV6-3 to TRBJ1-5; D is perhaps TRBD1 (5 bases). Trimming cost V 2 bases and J 7 bases, with 15 bases left between them. CDR1 is MNHEY and CDR2 is SVGEGT in the germline V gene. This CDR3 has 15 amino acids. Here the CDR3 reads CASSYGAGLWQPQHF. CDR3 DNA sequence: TGTGCCAGCAGTTACGGGGCAGGGTTATGGCAGCCCCAGCATTTT.

The chain couples TRBV6-5 to TRBJ1-3; D not certain. Germline CDR1 MNHEY, CDR2 SVGAGI. The germline V and J ends were trimmed by 4 bases and 2 bases, with 15 bases remaining between them. This CDR3 spans 16 amino acids. The CDR3 coding sequence is TGTGCCAGCAGTTCCCTCGGGGTAGACGCTGGAAACACCATATATTTT. Protein sequence: CASSSLGVDAGNTIYF.

This CDR3 reads CATSRGQGTEAFF. DNA for the CDR3: TGTGCCACCAGCAGAGGACAGGGTACTGAAGCTTTCTTT. J is TRBJ1-1 and V is TRBV15, with 7 positions matching TRBD1. The CDR3 length is 13 residues. V shed 1 base, J shed 5 bases, and the junction held 1 base outside the gene matches. Germline V gene sequence: CDR1 LNHNV, CDR2 YYDKDF (reference sequence).

J is TRBJ1-6 and V is TRBV6-5; tentatively, D is TRBD1 (6 bases). V dropped 7 bases and J dropped 3 bases, with 10 bases sitting between them. From germline, CDR1 is MNHEY and CDR2 SVGAGI. The CDR3 is made up of 14 amino acids. CDR3 DNA: TGTGCCAGCACGAGGGACATCTATAATTCACCCCTCCACTTT. Its protein is CASTRDIYNSPLHF.